The 26 T cell receptor beta chains presented below share a single source sample, sequenced in a study of prognosis after radiotherapy for stage I lung cancer. Starting from genomic DNA, TCR beta CDR3 was amplified through two-round multiplex PCR. First-round PCR, the initial amplification, used primers specific to each TRBV and TRBJ gene. TCRdb reprocessed the multiplex PCR reads via MiXCR and lists one record per CDR3 protein. There are tens of thousands of distinct CDR3 sequences in the sample; around 30% occur only once, and 9.5% to 13% lies in the top ten. The material was PBMCs, obtained before or after stereotactic body radiation therapy (not recorded which). The receptors originated from a donor aged 50 or older with non-small cell lung cancer.

This clonotype rates as medium-sized (0.01 to 0.1%). The chain links TRBV5-8 to TRBJ2-7, with 7 nucleotides matching TRBD1. The germline V gene encodes CDR1 SGHTS and CDR2 YDEGEE. Losses at the gene ends were 4 bases for V and 0 bases for J; bases not matched to a gene: 7. This CDR3 region has 15 residues. DNA for the CDR3: TGTGCCAGCAGCGTCCGACAGGGTAGCTCCTACGAGCAGTACTTC. Its protein is CASSVRQGSSYEQYF.

This clonotype has ten or more counts. The chain uses TRBV20-1 and TRBJ2-3; the match to TRBD1 covers 8 bases. Germline CDR1 DFQATT, CDR2 SNEGSKA (reference sequence). Trimming at V came to 3 bases and at J to 7 bases, leaving 15 bases not matched to a gene. This CDR3 has 16 residues. The CDR3 nucleotides read TGCAGTGCTAGCCGGGGTAGGACAGGGCCGTATAATACGCAGTATTTT. Its translation: CSASRGRTGPYNTQYF.

This clonotype has ten or more counts. This may be a read error: a much more frequent sequence differs by one nucleotide. The chain links TRBV6-1 to TRBJ2-2; a weak D match, TRBD1 (6 bases). Germline V lookup: CDR1 MNHNS, CDR2 SASEGT. The CDR3 is made up of 12 amino acids. Trimming cost V 9 bases and J 4 bases, with 9 bases left between them. The CDR3 sequence is CASQGSTGELFF. CDR3 coding DNA: TGTGCCAGTCAGGGGAGCACCGGGGAGCTGTTTTTT.

This clonotype is categorized as medium-sized. The V and J genes are TRBV2 and TRBJ2-7; perhaps TRBD1 as D (6 bases). CDR3 length: 14 residues. Between the trimmed V and J ends, which lost 6 bases and 2 bases, there was a span of 14 bases. Germline loops: CDR1 SNHLY, CDR2 FYNNEI. DNA for the CDR3: TGTGCCAGCAGGGTAGGACAGAGCCCCTACGAGCAGTACTTC. It codes for CASRVGQSPYEQYF.

This clonotype has ten or more counts. This chain uses TRBV2 with TRBJ2-1; tentative D call: TRBD2 (6 bases). The CDR3 is made up of 12 amino acids. V gave up 6 bases and J gave up 4 bases, with 7 bases separating them. The germline gives CDR1 SNHLY, CDR2 FYNNEI. The CDR3 is CASRGGYNEQFF. In DNA, the CDR3 is TGTGCCAGCAGGGGGGGATACAATGAGCAGTTCTTC. Filled out from reference TRBV2 and TRBJ2-1, the complete variable domain reads EPEVTQTPSHQVTQMGQEVILRCVPISNHLYFYWYRQILGQKVEFLVSFYNNEISEKSEIFDDQFSVERPDGSNFTLKIRSTKLEDSAMYFCASRGGYNEQFFGPGTRLTVL.

This clonotype came up a few times. The V gene is TRBV6-2 or TRBV6-3, the J gene TRBJ2-7; no definite D call. The germline CDR1 and CDR2 sequences are MNHEY and SVGEGT. With 5 bases removed from V and 2 bases from J, the gap between germline ends came to 10 bases. The CDR3 has 13 residues. The CDR3 protein is CASSDGETYEQYF. In DNA, the CDR3 is TGTGCCAGCAGTGATGGGGAAACCTACGAGCAGTACTTC.

This clonotype has at least ten counts. The chain recombines TRBV12-3 or TRBV12-4 with TRBJ2-3; D gene ambiguous. With 3 bases removed from V and 4 bases from J, the gap between germline ends came to 11 bases. The CDR3 covers 14 residues. The CDR3 DNA reads TGTGCCAGCAGTTTCCCCTGGGTGGCAGATACGCAGTATTTT. This encodes CASSFPWVADTQYF.

The genes are TRBV20-1 and TRBJ2-1; 8 bases map to TRBD2. This CDR3 is 15 amino acids long. Per germline, CDR1 DFQATT and CDR2 SNEGSKA (reference sequence). J lost 0 bases, V lost 0 bases, and 1 base had no gene match. The CDR3: CSARELADSYNEQFF. The CDR3 coding sequence is TGCAGTGCTAGAGAACTAGCGGACTCCTACAATGAGCAGTTCTTC.

This clonotype was picked up many times. The rearrangement joins TRBV11-2 to TRBJ2-1; D is ambiguous. Per germline, CDR1 SGHAT and CDR2 FQNNGV. Deletions cut 6 bases from V and 0 bases from J, with 12 bases between. CDR3 length: 15 residues. CDR3 in amino acids: CASSPTQRSYNEQFF. The CDR3 nucleotides are TGTGCCAGCAGTCCTACTCAGCGCTCCTACAATGAGCAGTTCTTC.

Details on this clonotype: A far larger clone is off by one base, so a read error is likely. The chain uses TRBV6-8 and TRBJ1-2, with D possibly matching TRBD1 (6 bases). The CDR3 is 13 residues long. Trimming took off 9 bases at V and 5 bases at J, with 16 bases between the two ends. Germline V gene data show CDR1 as MNHGY and CDR2 as SAAAGT. This CDR3 is CARRGEGGYGYTF. The CDR3 nucleotides are TGTGCCAGACGGGGGGAAGGGGGGTATGGCTACACCTTC.

This clonotype has at least ten counts. J is TRBJ2-5 and V is TRBV7-2; 8 nucleotides align to TRBD1. The germline CDR1 and CDR2 sequences are SGHTA and FQGNSA. The CDR3 length is 14 residues. After removal of 3 bases from V and 4 bases from J, the junction contained 4 bases not matched to a gene. The CDR3 protein is CASSFSGGPETQYF. As DNA, the CDR3 is TGTGCCAGCAGCTTCTCAGGGGGCCCAGAGACCCAGTACTTC.

This clonotype was observed many times. The CDR3 nucleotides are TGTGCCAGCTCACCACCAATTATGGACAGGAACACTGAAGCTTTCTTT. It yields the protein CASSPPIMDRNTEAFF. The chain couples TRBV18 to TRBJ1-1; the D gene is possibly TRBD1 (6 bases). CDR3 size: 16 residues. Germline V gives CDR1 KGHSH, CDR2 LQKENI. V was cut by 0 bases and J by 1 base, with 12 bases left in between.

With regard to this clonotype: The junction shows a germline mismatch at one end, possibly a read error. The chain recombines TRBV6-1 with TRBJ2-1; 9 positions match TRBD2. Per germline, CDR1 MNHNS and CDR2 SASEGT. The CDR3 sequence is 16 residues long. The CDR3 loop reads CASRTNSGSSYNEQFF. The DNA of the CDR3 is TGTGCAAGCAGGACGAATAGCGGGAGCTCCTACAATGAGCAGTTCTTC.

J is TRBJ2-7 and V is TRBV7-9, with TRBD2 as a possible D gene (5 bases). CDR1 is SEHNR and CDR2 is FQNEAQ in the germline V gene (reference sequence). CDR3 length: 16 amino acids. The V gene lost 7 bases and the J gene lost 5 bases, with 24 bases spanning the gap. CDR3 amino acids: CASISEKGYRDNEQYF. The CDR3 coding sequence is TGTGCCAGCATCTCCGAAAAGGGCTATCGGGATAACGAGCAGTACTTC. The variable domain in full, completed from reference TRBV7-9 and TRBJ2-7, reads DTGVSQNPRHKITKRGQNVTFRCDPISEHNRLYWYRQTLGQGPEFLTYFQNEAQLEKSRLLSDRFSAERPKGSFSTLEIQRTEQGDSAMYLCASISEKGYRDNEQYFGPGTRLTVT.

This chain connects TRBV5-4 to TRBJ2-3; D remains unclear. From germline, CDR1 is SGHNT and CDR2 YYREEE (reference sequence). This CDR3 is built from 12 residues. Between the trimmed V and J ends, which lost 0 bases and 5 bases, there was a span of 4 bases. The CDR3 DNA is TGTGCCAGCAGCTTGGCGCGAGATACGCAGTATTTT. Amino acids: CASSLARDTQYF. Full variable domain (outside the CDR3, taken from reference TRBV5-4 and TRBJ2-3): ETGVTQSPTHLIKTRGQQVTLRCSSQSGHNTVSWYQQALGQGPQFIFQYYREEENGRGNFPPRFSGLQFPNYSSELNVNALELDDSALYLCASSLARDTQYFGPGTRLTVL.

In this sample, this clonotype turned up many times. One end of the junction varies from germline; a read error may be responsible. The chain joins TRBV5-4 to TRBJ2-1; TRBD2 matches at 10 bases. The CDR3 has 15 amino acids. Germline CDR1 is SGHNT and CDR2 is YYREEE (reference sequence). CDR3 nucleotide sequence: TGTGCCAGCACCTTGGGGGCTAGCGGGAGCAATGAGCAGTTCTTC. As protein: CASTLGASGSNEQFF.

This clonotype appeared many times. The chain carries TRBV20-1 and TRBJ1-1; D not resolved. V gave up 3 bases and J gave up 0 bases, with 8 bases separating them. CDR1 and CDR2 from the germline V gene are DFQATT and SNEGSKA (reference sequence). The CDR3 totals 13 residues. In nucleotides, the CDR3 is TGCAGTGCTAGGCCCAGCATGAACACTGAAGCTTTCTTT. This sequence encodes CSARPSMNTEAFF.

Note on this clonotype: This may come from a read error, since a much larger clone is one base off. V is TRBV10-3 and J is TRBJ1-6; 7 nucleotides agree with TRBD1. Germline CDR1 and CDR2: ENHRY and SYGVKD. After removal of 7 bases from V and 11 bases from J, the junction contained 11 bases not matched to a gene. The CDR3 loop spans 14 amino acids. CDR3 nucleotide sequence: TGTGCCATCACCCAGACAGGGTCCAATCCACCCCTCCACTTT. It encodes CAITQTGSNPPLHF.

This clonotype was observed many times. This rearrangement joins TRBV7-9 to TRBJ2-2; D perhaps matches TRBD1 (5 bases). The V end was cut by 5 bases, the J end by 6 bases, with 13 bases between. CDR3 length: 14 residues. Germline V gene sequence: CDR1 SEHNR, CDR2 FQNEAQ (reference sequence). CDR3 protein: CASSGQTVAGELFF. In nucleotides, the CDR3 is TGTGCCAGCAGCGGGCAGACAGTGGCCGGGGAGCTGTTTTTT.

This clonotype is categorized as medium-sized (0.01 to 0.1%). The chain carries TRBV4-1 and TRBJ1-2; D is unclear. Germline CDR1 is MGHRA and CDR2 is YSYEKL. The CDR3 runs 14 residues. V was cut by 3 bases and J by 2 bases, with 10 bases left in between. CDR3 residues: CASSQQETNYGYTF. The CDR3, as DNA: TGCGCCAGCAGCCAGCAGGAAACGAACTATGGCTACACCTTC.

In regard to this clonotype: This is likely an artifact of a read error, given a far larger clone one base away. This rearrangement joins TRBV7-9 to TRBJ2-4; TRBD2 matches 10 bases. The tail of the sequence fits TRBJ2-1 better, so the J call may be wrong. This CDR3 spans 16 amino acids. Germline-derived CDR1 and CDR2 are SEHNR and FQNEAQ (reference sequence). CDR3 in DNA: TGTGCCAGCAGCTTATCGCGCACTAGCGGGGAAAATGAGCAGTTCTTC. Protein: CASSLSRTSGENEQFF.

This clonotype has a count of ten or more. The V gene is TRBV6-5, the J gene TRBJ2-6; no firm D call. Between the trimmed V and J ends, which lost 0 bases and 1 base, there was a span of 1 base. Germline V gene lookup returns CDR1 MNHEY and CDR2 SVGAGI. This CDR3 is 14 amino acids long. The CDR3: CASSYSSGANVLTF. In DNA form, the CDR3 reads TGTGCCAGCAGTTACTCTTCTGGGGCCAACGTCCTGACTTTC.

The V and J genes are TRBV3-1 and TRBJ2-2, with D possibly TRBD2 on 7 matching bases. In germline, CDR1 is LGHDT, CDR2 YNNKEL (reference sequence). Trimming left V 5 bases short and J 8 bases short, with 18 bases between. The CDR3 has 15 residues. The CDR3 region is CASSDKGGDQGELFF. The CDR3 DNA sequence: TGTGCCAGCAGCGACAAGGGGGGGGACCAGGGGGAGCTGTTTTTT. The whole variable domain, remainder taken from reference TRBV3-1 and TRBJ2-2, is DTAVSQTPKYLVTQMGNDKSIKCEQNLGHDTMYWYKQDSKKFLKIMFSYNNKELIINETVPNRFSPKSPDKAHLNLHINSLELGDSAVYFCASSDKGGDQGELFFGEGSRLTVL.

This clonotype occurred many times. V and J are TRBV2 and TRBJ1-6, with D possibly TRBD1 on 5 matching bases. The ends were cut back, 3 bases at V and 2 bases at J, with 11 bases in the middle. This CDR3 spans 16 amino acids. Germline values: CDR1 SNHLY, CDR2 FYNNEI. CDR3 DNA sequence: TGTGCCAGCAGTGACCCAGGGTTGGCCTATAATTCACCCCTCCACTTT. This gives the protein CASSDPGLAYNSPLHF. The variable domain in full, with the rest retrieved from reference TRBV2 and TRBJ1-6, is EPEVTQTPSHQVTQMGQEVILRCVPISNHLYFYWYRQILGQKVEFLVSFYNNEISEKSEIFDDQFSVERPDGSNFTLKIRSTKLEDSAMYFCASSDPGLAYNSPLHFGNGTRLTVT.

About this clonotype itself: This may come from a read error, since a much larger clone is one base off. The chain carries TRBV29-1 and TRBJ2-7, with D possibly TRBD2 on 6 matching bases. The CDR3 spans 13 residues. The germline V gene has CDR1 SQVTM and CDR2 ANQGSEA. The V end lost 8 bases, the J end lost 8 bases, and 22 bases lay between the germline ends. CDR3 amino acids: CSPKGPGEEQQYF. The CDR3 DNA reads as TGCAGCCCGAAGGGGCCGGGAGAAGAGCAGCAGTACTTC.

The V and J genes are TRBV6-5 and TRBJ2-7; 10 positions agree with TRBD1. CDR3 length: 15 residues. Germline V gene lookup returns CDR1 MNHEY and CDR2 SVGAGI. With V trimmed by 9 bases and J by 7 bases, 15 bases remained unmatched. The CDR3 DNA is TGTGCCAGTATTTACCCAGGGACAGGGGCTGGGGAGCAGTACTTC. Its protein is CASIYPGTGAGEQYF.